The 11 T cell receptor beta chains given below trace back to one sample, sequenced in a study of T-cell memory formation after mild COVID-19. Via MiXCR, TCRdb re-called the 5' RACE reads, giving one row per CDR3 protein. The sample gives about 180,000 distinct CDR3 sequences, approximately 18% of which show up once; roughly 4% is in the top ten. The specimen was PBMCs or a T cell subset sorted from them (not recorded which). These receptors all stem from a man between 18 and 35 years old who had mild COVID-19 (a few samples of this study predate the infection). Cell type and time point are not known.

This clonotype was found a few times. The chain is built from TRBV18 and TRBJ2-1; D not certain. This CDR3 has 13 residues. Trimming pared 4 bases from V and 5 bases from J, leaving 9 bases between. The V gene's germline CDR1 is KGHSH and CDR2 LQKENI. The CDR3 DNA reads TGTGCCAGCTCACTAAACAGAGACAATGAGCAGTTCTTC. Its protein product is CASSLNRDNEQFF.

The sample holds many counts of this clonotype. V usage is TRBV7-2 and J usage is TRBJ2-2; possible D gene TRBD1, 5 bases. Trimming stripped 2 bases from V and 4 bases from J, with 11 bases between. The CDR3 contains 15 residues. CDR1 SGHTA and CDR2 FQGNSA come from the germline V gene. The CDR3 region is CASSLQGAPTGELFF. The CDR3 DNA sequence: TGTGCCAGCAGCTTACAAGGGGCCCCCACCGGGGAGCTGTTTTTT. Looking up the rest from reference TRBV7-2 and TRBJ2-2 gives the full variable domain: GAGVSQSPSNKVTEKGKDVELRCDPISGHTALYWYRQSLGQGLEFLIYFQGNSAPDKSGLPSDRFSAERTGGSVSTLTIQRTQQEDSAVYLCASSLQGAPTGELFFGEGSRLTVL.

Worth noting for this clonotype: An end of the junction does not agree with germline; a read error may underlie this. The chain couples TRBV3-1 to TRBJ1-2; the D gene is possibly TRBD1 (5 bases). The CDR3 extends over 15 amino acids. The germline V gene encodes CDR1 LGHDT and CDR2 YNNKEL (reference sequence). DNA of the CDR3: TGTGCCTGCAGCCAAGGTGGGGGAGGAGTCTATGGCTACACCTTC. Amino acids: CACSQGGGGVYGYTF.

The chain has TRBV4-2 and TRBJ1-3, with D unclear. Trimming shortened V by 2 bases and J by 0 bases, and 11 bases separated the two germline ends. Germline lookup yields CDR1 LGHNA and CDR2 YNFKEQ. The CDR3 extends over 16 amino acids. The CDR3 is CASSQSLRSSGNTIYF. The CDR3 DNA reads TGTGCCAGCAGCCAATCATTAAGGAGCTCTGGAAACACCATATATTTT.

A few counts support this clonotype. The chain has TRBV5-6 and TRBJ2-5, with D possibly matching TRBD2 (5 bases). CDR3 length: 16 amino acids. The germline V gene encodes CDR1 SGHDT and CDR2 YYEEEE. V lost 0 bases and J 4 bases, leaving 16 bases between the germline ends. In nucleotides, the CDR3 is TGTGCCAGCAGCTTGGGAGGGCGAGGCGATCCAGAGACCCAGTACTTC. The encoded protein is CASSLGGRGDPETQYF.

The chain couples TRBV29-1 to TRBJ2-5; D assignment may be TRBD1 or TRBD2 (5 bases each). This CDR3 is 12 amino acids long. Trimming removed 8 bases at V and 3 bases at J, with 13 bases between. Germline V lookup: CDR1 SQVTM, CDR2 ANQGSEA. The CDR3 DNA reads TGCAGCTCGGGGTGGGGCAAAGAGACCCAGTACTTC. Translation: CSSGWGKETQYF.

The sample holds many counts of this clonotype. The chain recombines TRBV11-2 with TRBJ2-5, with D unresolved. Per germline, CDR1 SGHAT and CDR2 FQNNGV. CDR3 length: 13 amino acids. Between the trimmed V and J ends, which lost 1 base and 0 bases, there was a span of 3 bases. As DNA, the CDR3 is TGTGCCAGCAGCTTAGGCTACCAAGAGACCCAGTACTTC. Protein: CASSLGYQETQYF.

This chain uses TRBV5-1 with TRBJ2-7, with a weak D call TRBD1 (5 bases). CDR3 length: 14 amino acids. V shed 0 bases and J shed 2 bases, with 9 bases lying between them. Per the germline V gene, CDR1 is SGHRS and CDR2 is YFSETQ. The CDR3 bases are TGCGCCAGCAGCTTGGTCCAGGGAACCTACGAGCAGTACTTC. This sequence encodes CASSLVQGTYEQYF.

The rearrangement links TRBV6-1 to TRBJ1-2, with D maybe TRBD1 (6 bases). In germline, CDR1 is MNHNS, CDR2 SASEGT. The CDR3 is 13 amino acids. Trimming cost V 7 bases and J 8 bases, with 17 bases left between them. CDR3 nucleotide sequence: TGTGCCAGCAAGTGGTCAGGGGCGCGAGGCTACACCTTC. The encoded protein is CASKWSGARGYTF.

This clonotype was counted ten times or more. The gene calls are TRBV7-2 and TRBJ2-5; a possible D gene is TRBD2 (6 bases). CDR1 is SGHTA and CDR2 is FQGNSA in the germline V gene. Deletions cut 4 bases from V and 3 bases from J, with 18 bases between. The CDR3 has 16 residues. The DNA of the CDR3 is TGTGCCAGCAGCTACACCGGGGGAGGTCAGGAAGAGACCCAGTACTTC. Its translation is CASSYTGGGQEETQYF. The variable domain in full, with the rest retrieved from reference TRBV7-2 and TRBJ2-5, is GAGVSQSPSNKVTEKGKDVELRCDPISGHTALYWYRQSLGQGLEFLIYFQGNSAPDKSGLPSDRFSAERTGGSVSTLTIQRTQQEDSAVYLCASSYTGGGQEETQYFGPGTRLLVL.

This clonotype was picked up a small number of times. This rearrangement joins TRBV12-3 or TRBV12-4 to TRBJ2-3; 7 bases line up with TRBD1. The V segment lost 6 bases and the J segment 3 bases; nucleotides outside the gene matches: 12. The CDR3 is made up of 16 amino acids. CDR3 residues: CASSSPPGQLTDTQYF. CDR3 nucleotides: TGTGCCAGCAGCTCCCCTCCGGGACAGCTAACAGATACGCAGTATTTT.